This T cell receptor (beta chain) was identified in a study of OX40 agonist ivuxolimab in advanced cancers. Overall study context: The study reported partial responses in three patients: one hepatocellular carcinoma, two cutaneous melanoma.

This table comes from immunoSEQ multiplex PCR, and its TCRdb copy is limited to in-frame clones, with some not included. The sample lists some 85,000 clones, around 86% seen once, with less than 0.25% in the top ten. The ends were cut back, 5 bases at V and 1 base at J, with 8 bases in the middle. The CDR3 covers 13 residues. The germline V gene encodes CDR1 SGHAT and CDR2 FQNNGV. At cycle 4 day 1, cycle 7 day 1, and baseline, blood was sampled. The sequence derives from an adult with an advanced solid tumor such as melanoma, head and neck, liver or kidney cancer. The sample here was CD4+ or CD8+ T cells sorted from blood, taken in a trial of the OX40 agonist ivuxolimab. The genes are TRBV11-2 and TRBJ1-1; D is unresolved. The chain's CDR3 is CASSQFQNTEAFF. The CDR3 DNA follows: TGTGCCAGCAGCCAATTCCAGAACACTGAAGCTTTCTTT. Combining the CDR3 with reference TRBV11-2 and TRBJ1-1 gives the whole variable domain EAGVAQSPRYKIIEKRQSVAFWCNPISGHATLYWYQQILGQGPKLLIQFQNNGVVDDSQLPKDRFSAERLKGVDSTLKIQPAKLEDSAVYLCASSQFQNTEAFFGQGTRLTVV.